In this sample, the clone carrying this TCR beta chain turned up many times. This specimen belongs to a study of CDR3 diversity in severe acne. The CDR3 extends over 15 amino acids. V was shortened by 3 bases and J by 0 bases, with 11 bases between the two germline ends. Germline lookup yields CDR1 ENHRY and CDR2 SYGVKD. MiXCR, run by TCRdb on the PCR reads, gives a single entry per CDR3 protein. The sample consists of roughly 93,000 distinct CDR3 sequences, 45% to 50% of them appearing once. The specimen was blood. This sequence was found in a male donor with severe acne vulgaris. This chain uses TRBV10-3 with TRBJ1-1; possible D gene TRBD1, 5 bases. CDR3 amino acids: CAISDLTDLNTEAFF. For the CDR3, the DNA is TGTGCCATCAGTGACCTGACAGATTTGAACACTGAAGCTTTCTTT.